This T cell receptor beta chain stems from a study of T cell responses to AZD1222 COVID-19 vaccine. Whole-study results and caveats: No repertoire was sampled before or during the peak T cell response, only after it. Spike-specific TCR repertoires showed rising breadth and depth after two AZD1222 doses. Clonal diversity may have been underestimated in mostly white British donors. Spike was spanned by vaccine-associated CD4 TCRs, with dominance at 160-218 and 743-854.

Germline assignment: CDR1 LGHDT and CDR2 YNNKEL (reference sequence). V lost 2 bases to trimming and J lost 0 bases, with 10 bases between them. CDR3 size: 16 residues. About this clone: As yet, its antigen is unknown.

Generated by immunoSEQ multiplex PCR, the TCRdb table keeps only in-frame clones and is missing some. Among over 60,000 clones listed, approximately 90% were seen once. This clonotype was sampled from an adult who received the MenACWY meningococcal vaccine as a control. The material sequenced was peripheral blood, taken 28 days after the second dose of the MenACWY control vaccine. This chain connects TRBV3-1 (or the pseudogene TRBV3-2) to TRBJ2-2; D call uncertain. The CDR3 is CASSQHRASNTGELFF. DNA for the CDR3: TGTGCCAGCAGCCAACACAGAGCCTCGAACACCGGGGAGCTGTTTTTT.